Each of the 21 T cell receptor beta chains below was sequenced from the same sample in a study of response to subunit inactivated influenza vaccine (dated by TCRdb to 2016 to 2018). Library generation was performed with RT-PCR. Sequencing took place on an Illumina HiSeq 2500. The public reads were reprocessed in TCRdb via fastp at Q25 and MiXCR, keeping in-frame beta chains. Each entry merges the rows of one CDR3 protein and shows their most common DNA and genes. Here the sample has a few hundred thousand distinct CDR3 sequences; 20% to 25% occur a single time. The ten largest clones represent approximately 10% of the sample. Sequencing used PBMCs from blood, obtained approximately 20 months after vaccination. The receptors here all came from a man aged 45-69 years who received an inactivated influenza vaccine. Donor details come from another sample of the same person, matched by shared clones.

This clonotype was seen more than once but under ten times. This chain uses TRBV20-1 with TRBJ2-7; 9 bases are shared with TRBD2. The CDR3 sequence is 16 residues long. The V segment lost 1 base and the J segment 1 base; nucleotides outside the gene matches: 8. Germline CDR1 DFQATT, CDR2 SNEGSKA (reference sequence). CDR3 bases: TGCAGTGCTAGAGGGGTCCGGACTAGCGAATCCTACGAGCAGTACTTC. It encodes CSARGVRTSESYEQYF.

This clonotype appeared a few times. V and J are TRBV4-1 and TRBJ1-4; no clear D gene. Trimming shortened V by 10 bases and J by 7 bases, and 22 bases separated the two germline ends. CDR3 length: 15 amino acids. In germline, CDR1 is MGHRA, CDR2 YSYEKL. The CDR3 sequence is CATSPVEKGSEKLFF. CDR3 DNA sequence: TGCGCCACCTCACCCGTCGAAAAAGGGAGTGAAAAACTGTTTTTT.

A few counts support this clonotype. V usage is TRBV6-2 or TRBV6-3 and J usage is TRBJ2-5, with a possible D match to TRBD2 (5 bases). The V gene's germline CDR1 is MNHEY and CDR2 SVGEGT. The CDR3 is 15 residues long. V gave up 8 bases and J gave up 4 bases, with 20 bases separating them. The CDR3 is CASGLARTRGETQYF. In DNA form, the CDR3 reads TGTGCCAGCGGGTTAGCGCGAACCCGGGGAGAGACCCAGTACTTC.

This sequence joins TRBV7-9 and TRBJ1-1; TRBD1 is a possible D gene (5 bases). Germline CDR1 SEHNR, CDR2 FQNEAQ (reference sequence). This CDR3 contains 16 residues. V lost 2 bases and J lost 0, with 13 bases in between. The CDR3 DNA reads as TGTGCCAGCAGCTTACAGGGTGGGCGGATGAACACTGAAGCTTTCTTT. This translates into CASSLQGGRMNTEAFF.

The chain has TRBV6-1 and TRBJ2-5, with 7 bases identical to TRBD1. The CDR3 totals 16 residues. Germline CDR1 is MNHNS and CDR2 is SASEGT. The V and J ends lost 6 bases and 5 bases, in that order; junction bases with no gene match: 15. The CDR3 region has the DNA TGTGCCAGCAGCCCACTTGGGGACAGACAACGGGAGACCCAGTACTTC. It specifies CASSPLGDRQRETQYF.

This clonotype appeared many times. V gene TRBV6-5 combines with J gene TRBJ1-4; TRBD1 aligns across 8 bases. CDR3 length equals 16 residues. With 2 bases clipped from V and 5 bases from J, the junction kept 7 bases outside the gene matches. Germline values: CDR1 MNHEY, CDR2 SVGAGI. The CDR3 region has the DNA TGTGCCAGCAGTTACCTGGGGACAGGTAAAAATGAAAAACTGTTTTTT. Translation gives CASSYLGTGKNEKLFF.

The chain is built from TRBV7-8 and TRBJ2-6; 11 bases agree with TRBD1. The CDR3 length is 19 residues. With V trimmed by 5 bases and J by 1 base, 10 bases remained unmatched. CDR1 SGHVS and CDR2 FQNEAQ come from the germline V gene. The chain's CDR3 is CASSPRRDRGSSGANVLTF. The CDR3 nucleotides read TGTGCCAGCAGCCCTAGAAGGGACAGGGGGAGTTCTGGGGCCAACGTCCTGACTTTC.

This clonotype appeared a few times. The CDR3 is CAWRTASGANVLTF. The CDR3 coding sequence is TGTGCCTGGCGGACAGCCTCTGGGGCCAACGTCCTGACTTTC. The V gene is TRBV30, the J gene TRBJ2-6; possible D gene TRBD1, 6 bases. This CDR3 comprises 14 residues. Germline values: CDR1 GTSNPN, CDR2 SVGIG (reference sequence). V lost 5 bases, J lost 0 bases, and 8 bases lay in between.

The gene calls are TRBV25-1 and TRBJ2-7, with 8 positions matching TRBD2. Trimming at V came to 6 bases and at J to 4 bases, leaving 8 bases not matched to a gene. From germline, CDR1 is MGHDK and CDR2 SYGVNS. The CDR3 sequence is 14 residues long. The chain's CDR3 is CASRPASGSYEQYF. In DNA, the CDR3 is TGTGCCAGCAGACCCGCCAGCGGGAGTTACGAGCAGTACTTC.

V is TRBV3-1 and J is TRBJ1-1; D unresolved. The CDR3 has 13 residues. The V end was cut by 3 bases, the J end by 4 bases, with 9 bases between. Germline-derived CDR1 and CDR2 are LGHDT and YNNKEL (reference sequence). The CDR3 DNA reads TGTGCCAGCAGCCACAAAACGGCCACTGAAGCTTTCTTT. Protein product: CASSHKTATEAFF. Together with reference TRBV3-1 and TRBJ1-1, the CDR3 gives the full variable domain: DTAVSQTPKYLVTQMGNDKSIKCEQNLGHDTMYWYKQDSKKFLKIMFSYNNKELIINETVPNRFSPKSPDKAHLNLHINSLELGDSAVYFCASSHKTATEAFFGQGTRLTVV.

The V gene is TRBV5-1, the J gene TRBJ2-5; no firm D call. The closer fit of TRBJ2-1 to the DNA end suggests the J call may be wrong. The germline V gene encodes CDR1 SGHRS and CDR2 YFSETQ. This CDR3 spans 13 amino acids. CDR3 in DNA: TGCGCCAGCAGCTTTAACGGTCAAGAGACCCAGTTCTTC. Amino acid sequence: CASSFNGQETQFF.

This clonotype was seen only once. The rearrangement links TRBV28 to TRBJ1-1; maybe TRBD1 (5 bases). The CDR3 runs 15 residues. The germline V and J ends were trimmed by 6 bases and 0 bases, with 14 bases remaining between them. Germline V gene data show CDR1 as MDHEN and CDR2 as SYDVKM. CDR3: CASRVMGRLNTEAFF. In DNA, the CDR3 is TGTGCCAGCAGGGTAATGGGACGGTTGAACACTGAAGCTTTCTTT.

The J gene is TRBJ1-5, the V gene TRBV28; D is unresolved. The germline V gene has CDR1 MDHEN and CDR2 SYDVKM. CDR3 length equals 16 residues. Trimming shortened V by 3 bases and J by 2 bases, and 14 bases separated the two germline ends. The chain's CDR3 is CASSLARHRGNQPQHF. Here the CDR3 DNA reads TGTGCCAGCAGTTTGGCACGCCACCGGGGCAATCAGCCCCAGCATTTT.

This chain connects TRBV11-2 to TRBJ2-7; TRBD2 matches 9 bases. Germline lookup yields CDR1 SGHAT and CDR2 FQNNGV. V was pared by 2 bases and J by 0 bases, with 5 bases of the junction left unmatched. CDR3 length: 16 amino acids. The CDR3 DNA reads TGTGCCAGCAGCTTACTAGCGGGGTCGAGCTCCTACGAGCAGTACTTC. Translated, it gives CASSLLAGSSSYEQYF.

This clonotype was seen many times. The chain carries TRBV20-1 and TRBJ1-2; a weak D match, TRBD1 (5 bases). Trimming took off 3 bases at V and 8 bases at J, with 13 bases between the two ends. The CDR3 consists of 12 residues. Germline V CDR1 and CDR2: DFQATT, SNEGSKA (reference sequence). The chain's CDR3 is CSARLGLLGYTF. CDR3 in DNA: TGCAGTGCTAGGTTGGGACTTTTGGGCTACACCTTC.

V gene TRBV6-1 combines with J gene TRBJ2-5; 8 bases map to TRBD1. The CDR3 is 15 residues long. CDR1 is MNHNS, CDR2 SASEGT, per germline. J was trimmed by 2 bases and V by 7 bases; bases with no gene match: 9. The CDR3 loop is CASNPRRTGQETQYF. The CDR3 region has the DNA TGTGCCAGCAACCCACGTAGGACAGGGCAAGAGACCCAGTACTTC.

This chain connects TRBV27 to TRBJ1-4; no definite D call. V dropped 6 bases and J dropped 7 bases, with 6 bases sitting between them. This CDR3 is 11 amino acids long. From germline, CDR1 is MNHEY and CDR2 SMNVEV (reference sequence). In nucleotides, the CDR3 is TGTGCCAGCAGGTGGGGTGAAAAACTGTTTTTT. Its translation: CASRWGEKLFF.

This chain connects TRBV5-1 to TRBJ1-3; 7 bases agree with TRBD1. V trimming: 4 bases; J trimming: 2 bases; junction bases outside the gene matches: 9. The CDR3 covers 16 residues. Germline V CDR1 and CDR2: SGHRS, YFSETQ. CDR3 sequence: CASSRDSGGTGNTIYF. The CDR3 DNA reads as TGCGCCAGCAGCCGGGACAGCGGGGGAACTGGAAACACCATATATTTT. The whole variable domain, filled in from reference TRBV5-1 and TRBJ1-3, reads KAGVTQTPRYLIKTRGQQVTLSCSPISGHRSVSWYQQTPGQGLQFLFEYFSETQRNKGNFPGRFSGRQFSNSRSEMNVSTLELGDSALYLCASSRDSGGTGNTIYFGEGSWLTVV.

V gene TRBV9 combines with J gene TRBJ1-3, with D unclear. The CDR3 length is 14 residues. V lost 1 base to trimming and J lost 4 bases, with 9 bases between them. Germline loops: CDR1 SGDLS, CDR2 YYNGEE. CDR3 region: CASSVQQTGNTIYF. CDR3 DNA sequence: TGTGCCAGCAGCGTACAACAGACCGGAAACACCATATATTTT.

At least ten counts were recorded for this clonotype. The V gene is TRBV12-3 or TRBV12-4, the J gene TRBJ1-5, with no clear D. Trimming shortened V by 3 bases and J by 4 bases, and 10 bases separated the two germline ends. The CDR3 runs 14 residues. This CDR3 is CASSFTGENQPQHF. The DNA of the CDR3 is TGTGCCAGCAGTTTTACCGGGGAGAATCAGCCCCAGCATTTT.

This clonotype was counted at least ten times. The rearrangement uses TRBV7-2 and TRBJ1-5, with D possibly being TRBD1 (5 bases). Trimming took off 5 bases at V and 4 bases at J, with 18 bases between the two ends. Germline V lookup: CDR1 SGHTA, CDR2 FQGNSA. This CDR3 contains 16 residues. CDR3 DNA sequence: TGTGCCAGCAGCCCCCCAGGGCAACGGGGGAATCAGCCCCAGCATTTT. Translated: CASSPPGQRGNQPQHF.